Given below is one TCR beta chain in context. Its target is not known. This sample is part of a study of cytomegalovirus exposure and HLA in healthy donors. Study-level results: Later examination showed HLA-associated TCR beta chains had greater clonal expansion than equally common others. Cytomegalovirus status was reportedly diagnosed by the classifier with high sensitivity and specificity.

The PCR had 60 Vbeta and 13 Jbeta primers. Sequencing used immunoSEQ multiplex PCR; TCRdb keeps in-frame clones, though not all of them. Among about 100,000 clones listed, roughly 70% were seen once. The germline V gene encodes CDR1 MDHEN and CDR2 SYDVKM. The CDR3 spans 13 residues. V was clipped by 6 bases and J by 5 bases; unmatched bases: 5. The sequencing input was PBMCs. This chain links TRBV28 with TRBJ2-7; 9 nucleotides match TRBD1. The receptor was isolated from a man aged 35 to 55 in good health and CMV-seropositive. CDR3 sequence: CASRGGQGHEQYF. In DNA, the CDR3 is TGTGCCAGCAGGGGGGGACAGGGCCACGAGCAGTACTTC. Filled out from reference TRBV28 and TRBJ2-7, the complete variable domain reads DVKVTQSSRYLVKRTGEKVFLECVQDMDHENMFWYRQDPGLGLRLIYFSYDVKMKEKGDIPEGYSVSREKKERFSLILESASTNQTSMYLCASRGGQGHEQYFGPGTRLTVT.